Sequencing of this TCR beta chain was carried out in a study of control samples from healthy donors and cancer patients. This clone was seen only once. Clones were read by immunoSEQ multiplex PCR, and TCRdb kept only the in-frame ones, dropping some. This sample has about 60,000 clones, with 90% found just once. The CDR3 loop spans 16 amino acids. Germline assignment: CDR1 LNHNV and CDR2 YYDKDF (reference sequence). V lost 3 bases, J lost 6 bases, and 13 bases stayed unmatched. The chain recombines TRBV15 with TRBJ1-1; TRBD1 aligns across 7 bases. The TCR sequence derives from a woman in her forties or fifties with colorectal cancer. Source material: PBMCs. The CDR3 sequence is CATSRGLDRFAAEAFF. The CDR3 nucleotides read TGTGCCACCAGCAGGGGTTTGGACAGGTTTGCCGCTGAAGCTTTCTTT. The variable domain in full, completed from reference TRBV15 and TRBJ1-1, reads DAMVIQNPRYQVTQFGKPVTLSCSQTLNHNVMYWYQQKSSQAPKLLFHYYDKDFNNEADTPDNFQSRRPNTSFCFLDIRSPGLGDTAMYLCATSRGLDRFAAEAFFGQGTRLTVV.